The sequence of this T cell receptor beta chain was determined in a study of cytotoxic CD8 clonotypes in ibrutinib-treated CLL. The repertoire was sequenced with immunoSEQ multiplex PCR; TCRdb's copy has only in-frame clones and lacks some. The sample consists of about 200,000 clones, just under 80% of them appearing once. The CDR3 contains 13 residues. CDR1 ENHRY and CDR2 SYGVKD come from the germline V gene. V was clipped by 5 bases and J by 0 bases; unmatched bases: 0. The chain recombines TRBV10-3 with TRBJ2-5; 7 bases agree with TRBD1. The source of this sequence is a human donor with chronic lymphocytic leukemia. The sequencing here drew on PBMCs, taken after 12 months of ibrutinib treatment. Written as DNA, the CDR3 is TGTGCCATCAGTACAGGGGACCAAGAGACCCAGTACTTC. Translating gives CAISTGDQETQYF.